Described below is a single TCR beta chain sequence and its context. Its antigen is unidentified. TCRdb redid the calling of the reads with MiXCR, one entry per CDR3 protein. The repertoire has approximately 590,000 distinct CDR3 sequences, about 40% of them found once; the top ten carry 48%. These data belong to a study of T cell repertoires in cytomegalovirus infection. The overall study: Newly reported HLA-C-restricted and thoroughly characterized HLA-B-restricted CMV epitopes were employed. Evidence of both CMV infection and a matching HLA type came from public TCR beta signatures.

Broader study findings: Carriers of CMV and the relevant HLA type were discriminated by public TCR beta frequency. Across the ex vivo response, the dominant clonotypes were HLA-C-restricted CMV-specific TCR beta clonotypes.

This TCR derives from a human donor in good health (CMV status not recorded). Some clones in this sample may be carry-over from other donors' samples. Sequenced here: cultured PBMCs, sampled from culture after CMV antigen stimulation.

The DNA for the CDR3 is TGTGCCAGCAGTGCTACGGGGCCTCGGTCCTATGGCTACACCTTC. It specifies CASSATGPRSYGYTF. The genes are TRBV12-3 or TRBV12-4 and TRBJ1-2, with D maybe TRBD1 (5 bases). The CDR3 is 15 amino acids. The V and J ends lost 5 bases and 4 bases respectively, with 17 bases between them.